Following are 8 T cell receptor beta chains from one sample sequenced in a study of control samples from healthy donors and cancer patients (dated by TCRdb to the early 2020s). Library prep was done by the immunoSEQ multiplex PCR assay. The immuneACCESS repertoire file appears here via TCRdb, limited to in-frame rearrangements. These files lack a portion of the clones; in checked studies, under half of the deficit traces to unresolved V genes, and the cause of the others is not known. A total of tens of thousands of clones appear in this sample, 87% of them only once. The ten biggest clones cover under 3% of the sample. The sample comprised PBMCs. The receptors were gathered from a woman between 50 and 59 years old with head and neck cancer.

The chain is built from TRBV6-6 and TRBJ2-3; no clear D. This CDR3 is 13 amino acids long. V was clipped by 6 bases and J by 0 bases, with 7 bases between them. Per germline, CDR1 MNHNY and CDR2 SVGAGI (reference sequence). CDR3 loop: CASRAISTDTQYF. The CDR3 DNA sequence: TGTGCCAGCAGAGCGATTAGCACAGATACGCAGTATTTT.

The gene calls are TRBV2 and TRBJ1-2, with 7 bases aligning to TRBD1. With 7 bases clipped from V and 1 base from J, the junction kept 3 bases outside the gene matches. This CDR3 has 13 residues. The germline V gene encodes CDR1 SNHLY and CDR2 FYNNEI. The CDR3 reads CASTRDSNYGYTF. The CDR3 DNA reads TGTGCCAGCACCCGGGACAGTAACTATGGCTACACCTTC. The full variable domain, with the rest looked up from reference TRBV2 and TRBJ1-2, is EPEVTQTPSHQVTQMGQEVILRCVPISNHLYFYWYRQILGQKVEFLVSFYNNEISEKSEIFDDQFSVERPDGSNFTLKIRSTKLEDSAMYFCASTRDSNYGYTFGSGTRLTVV.

The genes are TRBV3-1 (or the pseudogene TRBV3-2) and TRBJ2-1; 11 bases agree with TRBD2. Trimming removed 4 bases from V and 9 bases from J; junction bases left unmatched: 17. The CDR3 sequence is 18 residues long. CDR1 LGHDT and CDR2 YNNKEL come from the germline V gene (reference sequence). CDR3 bases: TGTGCCAGCAGCCCAAGAAAGGGTTGGGCTAGCGGGGGGCTTGAGCAGTTCTTC. This sequence encodes CASSPRKGWASGGLEQFF.

The gene calls are TRBV7-9 and TRBJ1-5, with D unresolved. Germline lookup yields CDR1 SEHNR and CDR2 FQNEAQ (reference sequence). Trimming pared 3 bases from V and 0 bases from J, leaving 6 bases between. The CDR3 length is 14 residues. CDR3 coding DNA: TGTGCCAGCAGCTTTGGCAGTAGCAATCAGCCCCAGCATTTT. Residues: CASSFGSSNQPQHF. Supplemented by reference TRBV7-9 and TRBJ1-5, the full variable domain reads DTGVSQNPRHKITKRGQNVTFRCDPISEHNRLYWYRQTLGQGPEFLTYFQNEAQLEKSRLLSDRFSAERPKGSFSTLEIQRTEQGDSAMYLCASSFGSSNQPQHFGDGTRLSIL.

The chain combines TRBV24-1 with TRBJ2-2; D not resolved. Trimming cost V 11 bases and J 4 bases, with 10 bases left between them. Germline values: CDR1 KGHDR, CDR2 SFDVKD. This CDR3 comprises 12 residues. The DNA of the CDR3 is TGTGCCAGCCAGGAATCCACCGGGGAGCTGTTTTTT. Its protein product is CASQESTGELFF.

This clone was detected only once. The rearrangement uses TRBV7-8 and TRBJ2-7; D ambiguous. Germline V gene sequence: CDR1 SGHVS, CDR2 FQNEAQ. Trimming cost V 1 base and J 4 bases, with 11 bases left between them. This CDR3 region has 14 residues. CDR3 in DNA: TGTGCCAGCAGCTTAGTCTCGCTGGGTTACGAGCAGTACTTC. Its translation is CASSLVSLGYEQYF.

The chain combines TRBV27 with TRBJ2-5; D is perhaps TRBD1 or TRBD2 (7 bases each). CDR1 is MNHEY, CDR2 SMNVEV, per germline (reference sequence). The germline V and J ends were trimmed by 4 bases and 1 base, with 16 bases remaining between them. The CDR3 has 16 residues. CDR3 amino acids: CASSSPSRGGQETQYF. The CDR3 DNA follows: TGTGCCAGCAGTTCACCTTCCAGGGGGGGCCAAGAGACCCAGTACTTC.

The chain employs TRBV28 and TRBJ1-2; TRBD1 might be the D (6 bases). CDR1 and CDR2 (germline): MDHEN, SYDVKM. V lost 2 bases, J lost 7 bases, and 14 bases lay in between. The CDR3 spans 14 residues. The CDR3 bases are TGTGCCAGCAGTTTAGATTTCCGCAGGGGTGGCTACACCTTC. This gives the protein CASSLDFRRGGYTF.